This T cell receptor beta chain was captured by sequencing in a study of cytotoxic CD8 clonotypes in ibrutinib-treated CLL. The wider study: Among responders, about 24 were partial and 2 complete; after median approximately 6 years, around 14 stayed remitted and 12 progressed. Study-wide points: Collection times varied between progressing and sustained-remission patients.

Library input was 1.5 to 2 micrograms of DNA from cryopreserved PBMCs. With respect to this clone: Its antigen is unknown.

The CDR3 loop spans 19 amino acids. The V and J ends lost 1 base and 1 base respectively, with 22 bases between them. Per germline, CDR1 MNHNS and CDR2 SASEGT. Only in-frame clones appear in the TCRdb table, and some are missing; sequencing was by immunoSEQ multiplex PCR. Of approximately 100,000 clones listed, about 72% are singletons. The chain employs TRBV6-1 and TRBJ1-2; D gene uncertain. This sample comprised PBMCs, obtained after 12 months of ibrutinib treatment. This TCR was sampled from a human donor with chronic lymphocytic leukemia. The CDR3 region has the DNA TGTGCCAGCAGTGAAGTAGTCGTACAGACTCCTAAGTTTAACTATGGCTACACCTTC. It codes for CASSEVVVQTPKFNYGYTF.